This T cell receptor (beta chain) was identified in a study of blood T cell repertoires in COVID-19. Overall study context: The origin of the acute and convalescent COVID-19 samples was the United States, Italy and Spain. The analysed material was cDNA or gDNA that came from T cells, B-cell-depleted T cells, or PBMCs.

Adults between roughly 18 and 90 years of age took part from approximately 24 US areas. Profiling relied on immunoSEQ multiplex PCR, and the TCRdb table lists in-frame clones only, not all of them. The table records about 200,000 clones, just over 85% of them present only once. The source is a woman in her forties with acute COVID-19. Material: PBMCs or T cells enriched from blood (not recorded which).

Here the CDR3 DNA reads TGTGCCAGCAGTTACGTTTTGGACACACGATACGAGCAGTACTTC. Translated: CASSYVLDTRYEQYF. The V and J genes are TRBV6-2 or TRBV6-3 and TRBJ2-7; D perhaps matches TRBD1 (5 bases). Between the trimmed V and J ends, which lost 2 bases and 4 bases, there was a span of 15 bases. The CDR3 consists of 15 residues. Germline V gene data show CDR1 as MNHEY and CDR2 as SVGEGT.